Presented here are 8 T cell receptor beta chains from one specimen sequenced in a study of beta chain features in type 1 diabetes. Expressed TCRB transcripts were sequenced because the isolated RNA had all been reverse transcribed beforehand. The table came from immunoSEQ multiplex PCR; TCRdb's copy has only in-frame clones and leaves some out. The sample yields about 250,000 clones, roughly an eighth seen once. Sample: naive CD4+ T cells from blood. The receptors were sampled from a woman in her forties in good health.

This chain uses TRBV6-1 with TRBJ1-1; D not certain. The germline V and J ends were trimmed by 5 bases and 7 bases, with 11 bases remaining between them. CDR1 and CDR2 (germline): MNHNS, SASEGT. The CDR3 runs to 12 residues. CDR3 in amino acids: CASSLRPGEAFF. The CDR3 DNA reads as TGTGCCAGCAGTCTCCGCCCGGGTGAAGCTTTCTTT.

This clone appeared a few times. The chain combines TRBV5-1 with TRBJ2-5, with D perhaps TRBD2 (6 bases). The CDR3 loop spans 15 amino acids. The germline gives CDR1 SGHRS, CDR2 YFSETQ. V was shortened by 4 bases and J by 2 bases, with 15 bases between the two germline ends. CDR3 loop: CASSARDFVQETQYF. The CDR3 coding sequence is TGCGCCAGCAGCGCCCGGGACTTCGTTCAAGAGACCCAGTACTTC.

This clone showed up just a few times. V and J are TRBV7-2 and TRBJ2-3; D gene unclear. Trimming left V 6 bases short and J 14 bases short, with 18 bases between. The CDR3 has 12 residues. Germline CDR1 SGHTA, CDR2 FQGNSA. CDR3 bases: TGTGCCAGCAGAGCCGACCCCGGGTCTTGGTATTTT. Translated, it gives CASRADPGSWYF.

This clone has just a few counts. The chain carries TRBV9 and TRBJ2-1, with TRBD1 matching 12 bases. J was trimmed by 7 bases and V by 3 bases; bases with no gene match: 5. CDR1 is SGDLS, CDR2 YYNGEE, per germline. The CDR3 totals 15 residues. CDR3 region: CASSAGTGGRNEQFF. CDR3 DNA: TGTGCCAGCAGCGCCGGGACAGGGGGCCGGAATGAGCAGTTCTTC.

A few counts support this clone. The chain recombines TRBV11-2 with TRBJ2-6, with D unclear. CDR3 length equals 17 residues. Germline assignment: CDR1 SGHAT and CDR2 FQNNGV. Trimming removed 1 base from V and 2 bases from J, with 12 bases in between. The CDR3 nucleotides read TGTGCCAGCAGCTTAGGCAGTCACGCCGCTGGGGCCAACGTCCTGACTTTC. Amino acids: CASSLGSHAAGANVLTF.

This clone was seen only a few times. This rearrangement joins TRBV29-1 to TRBJ2-2; 10 positions match TRBD2. Germline CDR1 SQVTM, CDR2 ANQGSEA. Trimming took 7 bases from V and 4 from J; bases not matched to a gene: 12. CDR3 length equals 16 residues. Here the CDR3 reads CSATSSGGAFTGELFF. The CDR3 bases are TGCAGCGCCACTAGCAGCGGGGGGGCATTCACCGGGGAGCTGTTTTTT.

The chain combines TRBV5-1 with TRBJ2-3; D possibly corresponds to TRBD1 (6 bases). The CDR3 covers 15 residues. Germline loops: CDR1 SGHRS, CDR2 YFSETQ. V lost 4 bases to trimming and J lost 0 bases, with 12 bases between them. The CDR3 loop is CASSLGQISTDTQYF. CDR3 bases: TGCGCCAGCAGCCTCGGACAGATTAGCACAGATACGCAGTATTTT.

This clone was counted a few times. Mismatch with germline at one junction end may stem from a read error. V and J are TRBV7-2 and TRBJ2-7; 7 bases agree with TRBD2. The V gene's germline CDR1 is SGHTA and CDR2 FQGNSA. The CDR3 covers 13 residues. The CDR3 coding sequence is TGCGCCAGCAGCTTAAGACTAGCTGGCGAGCAGTACTTC. It encodes CASSLRLAGEQYF.